This T cell receptor (beta chain) came from a study of blood T cell repertoires in COVID-19. About the research overall: From the United States, Italy and Spain came samples of acute and convalescent COVID-19. In each case, the material was cDNA or gDNA derived from T cells, B-cell-depleted T cells, or PBMCs.

Clones were read by immunoSEQ multiplex PCR, and TCRdb kept only the in-frame ones, dropping some. The data contain some 150,000 clones, 70% to 85% of them singletons. Germline V gene sequence: CDR1 MNHEY, CDR2 SVGEGT. The CDR3 totals 17 residues. Unmatched junction bases numbered 13, after V lost 5 bases and J lost 4 bases. The chain carries TRBV6-2 or TRBV6-3 and TRBJ2-2; 7 nucleotides align to TRBD2. The clonotype originates from a woman aged 45-65 years with acute or convalescent COVID-19. Sequencing was carried out using peripheral blood. The CDR3 loop reads CASSDPGLSGGTGELFF. In DNA, the CDR3 is TGTGCCAGCAGTGATCCGGGACTAAGCGGTGGCACCGGGGAGCTGTTTTTT.